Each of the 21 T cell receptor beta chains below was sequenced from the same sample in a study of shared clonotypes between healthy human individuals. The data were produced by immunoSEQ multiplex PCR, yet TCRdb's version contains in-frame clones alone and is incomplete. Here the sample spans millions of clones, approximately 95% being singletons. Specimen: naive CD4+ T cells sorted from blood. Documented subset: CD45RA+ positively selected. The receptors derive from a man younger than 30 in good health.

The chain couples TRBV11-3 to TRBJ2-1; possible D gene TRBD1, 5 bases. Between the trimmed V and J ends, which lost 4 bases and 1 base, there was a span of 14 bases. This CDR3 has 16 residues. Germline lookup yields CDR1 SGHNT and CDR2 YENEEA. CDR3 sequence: CASSSAAGLSYNEQFF. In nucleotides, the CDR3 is TGTGCCAGCAGCTCCGCAGCAGGGTTGTCCTACAATGAGCAGTTCTTC.

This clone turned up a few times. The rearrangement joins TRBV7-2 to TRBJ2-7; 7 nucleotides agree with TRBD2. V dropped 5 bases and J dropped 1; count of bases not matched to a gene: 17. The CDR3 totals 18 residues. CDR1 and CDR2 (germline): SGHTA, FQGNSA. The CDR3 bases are TGTGCCAGCAGCCCGTCCAATCCGGGAGGTGGTGGATCCTACGAGCAGTACTTC. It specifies CASSPSNPGGGGSYEQYF.

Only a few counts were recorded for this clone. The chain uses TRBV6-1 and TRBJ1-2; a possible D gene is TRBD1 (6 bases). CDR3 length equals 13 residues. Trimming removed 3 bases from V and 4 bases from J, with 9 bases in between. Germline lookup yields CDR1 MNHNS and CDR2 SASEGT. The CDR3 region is CASSDWGAYGYTF. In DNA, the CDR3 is TGTGCCAGCAGTGATTGGGGGGCCTATGGCTACACCTTC.

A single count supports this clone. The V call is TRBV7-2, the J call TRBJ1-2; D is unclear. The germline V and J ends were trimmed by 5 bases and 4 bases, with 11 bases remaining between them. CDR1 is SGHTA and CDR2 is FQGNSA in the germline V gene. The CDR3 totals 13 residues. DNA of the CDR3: TGTGCCAGCAGCGTCGGTGCGGTCTATGGCTACACCTTC. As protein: CASSVGAVYGYTF.

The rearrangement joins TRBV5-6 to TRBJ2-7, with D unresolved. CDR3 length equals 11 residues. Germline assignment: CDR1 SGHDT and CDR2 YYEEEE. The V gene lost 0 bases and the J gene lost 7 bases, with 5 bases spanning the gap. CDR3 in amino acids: CASSLEREQYF. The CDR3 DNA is TGTGCCAGCAGCTTGGAGAGGGAGCAGTACTTC.

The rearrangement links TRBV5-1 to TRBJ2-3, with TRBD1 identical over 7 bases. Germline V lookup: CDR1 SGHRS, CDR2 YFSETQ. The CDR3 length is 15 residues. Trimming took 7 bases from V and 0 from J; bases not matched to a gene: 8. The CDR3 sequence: CASRPQGESTDTQYF. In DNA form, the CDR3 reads TGCGCCAGCCGACCCCAGGGGGAAAGCACAGATACGCAGTATTTT.

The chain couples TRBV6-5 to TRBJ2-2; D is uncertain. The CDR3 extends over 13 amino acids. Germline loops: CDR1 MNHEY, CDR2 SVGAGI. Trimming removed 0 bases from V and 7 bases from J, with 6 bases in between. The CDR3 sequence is CASSYSVNGELFF. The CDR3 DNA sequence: TGTGCCAGCAGTTACTCCGTGAACGGGGAGCTGTTTTTT.

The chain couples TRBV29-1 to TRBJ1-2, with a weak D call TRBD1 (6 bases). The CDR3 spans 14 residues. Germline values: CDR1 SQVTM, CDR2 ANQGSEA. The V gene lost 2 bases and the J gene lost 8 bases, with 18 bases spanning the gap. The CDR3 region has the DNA TGCAGCGTTGAATACGGGGCGCGGGGGGCAGGCTACACCTTC. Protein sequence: CSVEYGARGAGYTF.

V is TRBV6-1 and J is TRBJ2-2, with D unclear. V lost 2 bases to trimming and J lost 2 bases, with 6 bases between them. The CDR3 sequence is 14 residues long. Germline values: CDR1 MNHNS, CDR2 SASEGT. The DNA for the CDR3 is TGTGCCAGCAGTGAATATCCCAACACCGGGGAGCTGTTTTTT. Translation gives CASSEYPNTGELFF.

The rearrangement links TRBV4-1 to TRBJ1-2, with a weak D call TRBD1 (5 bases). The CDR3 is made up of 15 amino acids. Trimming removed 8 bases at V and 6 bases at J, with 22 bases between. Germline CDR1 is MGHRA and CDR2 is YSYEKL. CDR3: CASFKTGAGRDGYTF. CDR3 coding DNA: TGCGCCAGCTTCAAGACGGGTGCAGGGAGAGATGGCTACACCTTC.

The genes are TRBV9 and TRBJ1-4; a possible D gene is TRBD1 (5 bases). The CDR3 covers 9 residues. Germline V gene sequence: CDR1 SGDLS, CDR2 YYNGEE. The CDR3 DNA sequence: TGTCCCCCGAGGGACCCACTGTTTTTT. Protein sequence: CPPRDPLFF.

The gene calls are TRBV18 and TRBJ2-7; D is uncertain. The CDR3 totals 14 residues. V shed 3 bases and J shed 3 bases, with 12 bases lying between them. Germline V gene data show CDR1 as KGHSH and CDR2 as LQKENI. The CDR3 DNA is TGTGCCAGCTCACCCTCTCAGGCTAACTACGAGCAGTACTTC. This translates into CASSPSQANYEQYF.

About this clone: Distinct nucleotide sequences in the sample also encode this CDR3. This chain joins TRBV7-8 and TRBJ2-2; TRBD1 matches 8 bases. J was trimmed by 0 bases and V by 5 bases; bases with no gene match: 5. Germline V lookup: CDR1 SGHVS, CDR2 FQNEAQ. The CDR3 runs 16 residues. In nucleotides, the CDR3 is TGTGCCAGCAGCCCCCGACAGGGGACGAACACCGGGGAGCTGTTTTTT. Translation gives CASSPRQGTNTGELFF.

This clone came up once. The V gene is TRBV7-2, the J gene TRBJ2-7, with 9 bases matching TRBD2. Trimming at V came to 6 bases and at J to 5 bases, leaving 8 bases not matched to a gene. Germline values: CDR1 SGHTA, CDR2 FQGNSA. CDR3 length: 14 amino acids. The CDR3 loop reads CASSTTGTSHEQYF. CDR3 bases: TGTGCCAGCAGTACCACCGGGACTAGCCACGAGCAGTACTTC.

The CDR3 sequence: CASSVNAGSGEAFF. CDR3 coding DNA: TGTGCCAGCAGCGTGAATGCGGGCTCAGGTGAAGCTTTCTTT. The chain is built from TRBV9 and TRBJ1-1, with D unclear. The CDR3 covers 14 residues. CDR1 SGDLS and CDR2 YYNGEE come from the germline V gene. The ends were cut back, 2 bases at V and 7 bases at J, with 15 bases in the middle. The complete variable domain, with remaining parts taken from reference TRBV9 and TRBJ1-1, reads DSGVTQTPKHLITATGQRVTLRCSPRSGDLSVYWYQQSLDQGLQFLIQYYNGEERAKGNILERFSAQQFPDLHSELNLSSLELGDSALYFCASSVNAGSGEAFFGQGTRLTVV.

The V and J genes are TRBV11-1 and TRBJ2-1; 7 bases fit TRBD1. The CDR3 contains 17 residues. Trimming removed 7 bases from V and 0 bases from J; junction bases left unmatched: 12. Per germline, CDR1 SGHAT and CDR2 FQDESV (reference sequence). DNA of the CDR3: TGTGCCAGCAACGCGAAAACAGGGGACAGCTCCTACAATGAGCAGTTCTTC. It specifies CASNAKTGDSSYNEQFF.

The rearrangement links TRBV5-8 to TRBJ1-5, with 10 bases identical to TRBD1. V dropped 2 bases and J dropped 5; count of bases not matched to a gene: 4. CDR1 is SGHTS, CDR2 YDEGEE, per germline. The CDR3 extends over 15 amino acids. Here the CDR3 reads CASSFRTGGDQPQHF. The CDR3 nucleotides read TGTGCCAGCAGCTTTCGGACAGGGGGTGATCAGCCCCAGCATTTT.

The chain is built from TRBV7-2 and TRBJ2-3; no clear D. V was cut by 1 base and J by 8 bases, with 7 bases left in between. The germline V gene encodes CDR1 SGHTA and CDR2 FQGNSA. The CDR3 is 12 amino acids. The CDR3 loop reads CASSLVGSTQYF. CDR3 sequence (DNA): TGTGCCAGCAGCTTAGTGGGCAGTACGCAGTATTTT.

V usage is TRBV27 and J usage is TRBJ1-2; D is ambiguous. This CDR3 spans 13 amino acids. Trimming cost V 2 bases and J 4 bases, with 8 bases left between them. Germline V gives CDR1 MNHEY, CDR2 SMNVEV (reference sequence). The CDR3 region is CASSLTPSYGYTF. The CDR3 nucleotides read TGTGCCAGCAGTTTAACCCCCTCCTATGGCTACACCTTC.

The CDR3 here is CASLNGGGDTQYF. As DNA, the CDR3 is TGTGCCAGCCTTAACGGGGGAGGGGATACGCAGTATTTT. This chain connects TRBV25-1 to TRBJ2-3, with 7 bases lining up with TRBD2. This CDR3 region has 13 residues. The germline gives CDR1 MGHDK, CDR2 SYGVNS. V shed 8 bases, J shed 6 bases, and the junction held 8 bases outside the gene matches.

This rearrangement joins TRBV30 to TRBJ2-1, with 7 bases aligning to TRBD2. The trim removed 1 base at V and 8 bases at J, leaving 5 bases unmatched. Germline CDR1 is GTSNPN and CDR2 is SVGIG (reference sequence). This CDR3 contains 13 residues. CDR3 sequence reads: CAWSGLAGDEQFF. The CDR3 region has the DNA TGTGCCTGGAGTGGACTAGCTGGGGATGAGCAGTTCTTC.